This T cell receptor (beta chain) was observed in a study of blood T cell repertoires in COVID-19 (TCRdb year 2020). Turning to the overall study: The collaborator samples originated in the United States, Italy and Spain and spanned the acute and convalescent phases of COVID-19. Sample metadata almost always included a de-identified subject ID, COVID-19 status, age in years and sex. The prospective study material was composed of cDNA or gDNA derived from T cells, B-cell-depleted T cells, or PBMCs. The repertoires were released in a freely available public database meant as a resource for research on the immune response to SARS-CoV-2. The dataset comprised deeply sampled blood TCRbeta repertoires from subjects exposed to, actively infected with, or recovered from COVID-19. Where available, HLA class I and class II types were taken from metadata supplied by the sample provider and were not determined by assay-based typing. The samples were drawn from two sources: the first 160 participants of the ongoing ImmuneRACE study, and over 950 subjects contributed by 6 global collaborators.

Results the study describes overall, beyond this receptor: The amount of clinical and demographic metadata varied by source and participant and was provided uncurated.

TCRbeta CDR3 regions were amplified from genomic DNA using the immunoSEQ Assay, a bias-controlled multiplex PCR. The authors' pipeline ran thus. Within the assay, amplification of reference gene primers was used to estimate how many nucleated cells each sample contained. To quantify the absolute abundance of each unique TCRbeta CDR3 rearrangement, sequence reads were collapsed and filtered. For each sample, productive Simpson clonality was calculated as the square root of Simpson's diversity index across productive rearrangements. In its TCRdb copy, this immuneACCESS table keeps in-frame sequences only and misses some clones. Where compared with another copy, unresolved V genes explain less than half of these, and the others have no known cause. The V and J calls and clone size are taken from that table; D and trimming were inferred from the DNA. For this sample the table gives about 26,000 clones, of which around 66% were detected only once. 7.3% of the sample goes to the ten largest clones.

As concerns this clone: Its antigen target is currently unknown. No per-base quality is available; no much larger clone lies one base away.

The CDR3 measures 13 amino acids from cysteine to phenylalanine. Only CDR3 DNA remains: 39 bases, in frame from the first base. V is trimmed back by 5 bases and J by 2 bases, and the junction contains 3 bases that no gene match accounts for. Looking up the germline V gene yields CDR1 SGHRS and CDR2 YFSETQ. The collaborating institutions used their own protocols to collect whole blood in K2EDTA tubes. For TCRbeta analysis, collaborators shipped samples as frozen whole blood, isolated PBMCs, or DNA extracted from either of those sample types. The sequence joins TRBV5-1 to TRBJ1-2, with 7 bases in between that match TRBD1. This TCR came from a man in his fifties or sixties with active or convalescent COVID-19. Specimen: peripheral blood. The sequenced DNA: TGCGCCAGCAGTACGGGACAGAACTATGGCTACACCTTC. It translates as CASSTGQNYGYTF.